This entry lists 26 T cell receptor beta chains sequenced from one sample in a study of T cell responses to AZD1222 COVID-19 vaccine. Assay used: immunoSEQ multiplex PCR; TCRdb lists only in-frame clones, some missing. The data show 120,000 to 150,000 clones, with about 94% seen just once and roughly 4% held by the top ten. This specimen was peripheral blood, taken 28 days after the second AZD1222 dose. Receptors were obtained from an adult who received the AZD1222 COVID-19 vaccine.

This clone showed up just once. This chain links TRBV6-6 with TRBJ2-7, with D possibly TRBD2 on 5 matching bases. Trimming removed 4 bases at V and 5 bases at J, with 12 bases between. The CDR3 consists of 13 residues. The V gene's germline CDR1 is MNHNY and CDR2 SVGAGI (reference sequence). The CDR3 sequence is CASSWPPEDEQYF. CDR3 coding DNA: TGTGCCAGCAGTTGGCCCCCGGAGGACGAGCAGTACTTC.

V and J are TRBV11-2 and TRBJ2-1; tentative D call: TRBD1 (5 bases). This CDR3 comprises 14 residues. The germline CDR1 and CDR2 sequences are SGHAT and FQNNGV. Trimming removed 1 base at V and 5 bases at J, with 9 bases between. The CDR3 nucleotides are TGTGCCAGCAGCTTAGTTACAGGAAACAATGAGCAGTTCTTC. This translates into CASSLVTGNNEQFF.

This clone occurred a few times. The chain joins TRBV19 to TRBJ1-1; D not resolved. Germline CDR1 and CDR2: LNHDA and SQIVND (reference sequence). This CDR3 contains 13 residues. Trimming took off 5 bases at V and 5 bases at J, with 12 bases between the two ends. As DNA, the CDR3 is TGTGCCAGTAGTTTTCAGACTGGGACTGAAGCTTTCTTT. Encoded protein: CASSFQTGTEAFF.

The CDR3 coding sequence is TGTGCCAGCAGCTTATCGACAGGTTGGGGGGGCACTGAAGCTTTCTTT. It is translated as CASSLSTGWGGTEAFF. This rearrangement joins TRBV5-5 to TRBJ1-1, with D possibly being TRBD1 (6 bases). In germline, CDR1 is SGHKS, CDR2 YYEKEE (reference sequence). The CDR3 spans 16 residues. V gave up 2 bases and J gave up 4 bases, with 18 bases separating them.

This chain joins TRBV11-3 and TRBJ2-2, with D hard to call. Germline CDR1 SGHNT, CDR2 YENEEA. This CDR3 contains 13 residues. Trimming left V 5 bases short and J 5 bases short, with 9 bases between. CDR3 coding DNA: TGTGCCAGCAGCAACCGACAAACCGGGGAGCTGTTTTTT. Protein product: CASSNRQTGELFF.

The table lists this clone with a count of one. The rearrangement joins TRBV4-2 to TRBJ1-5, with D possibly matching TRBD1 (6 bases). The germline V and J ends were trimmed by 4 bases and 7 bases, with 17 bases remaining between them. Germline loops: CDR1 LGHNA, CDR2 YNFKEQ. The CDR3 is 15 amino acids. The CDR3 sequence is CASSRGGGQAQPQHF. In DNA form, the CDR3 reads TGTGCCAGCAGCCGGGGAGGGGGGCAGGCCCAGCCCCAGCATTTT.

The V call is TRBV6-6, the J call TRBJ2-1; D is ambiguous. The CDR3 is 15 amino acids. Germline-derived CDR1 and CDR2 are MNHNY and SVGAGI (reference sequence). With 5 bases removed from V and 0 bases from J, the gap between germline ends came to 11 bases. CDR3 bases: TGTGCCAGCAGTCCATCGGTGGGCTCCTACAATGAGCAGTTCTTC. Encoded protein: CASSPSVGSYNEQFF.

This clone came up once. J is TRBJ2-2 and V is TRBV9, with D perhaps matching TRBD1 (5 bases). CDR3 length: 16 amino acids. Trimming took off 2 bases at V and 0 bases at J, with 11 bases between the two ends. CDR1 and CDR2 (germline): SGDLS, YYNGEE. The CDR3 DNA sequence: TGTGCCAGCAGCGTTCGGTCAGGGCCGAACACCGGGGAGCTGTTTTTT. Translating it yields CASSVRSGPNTGELFF.

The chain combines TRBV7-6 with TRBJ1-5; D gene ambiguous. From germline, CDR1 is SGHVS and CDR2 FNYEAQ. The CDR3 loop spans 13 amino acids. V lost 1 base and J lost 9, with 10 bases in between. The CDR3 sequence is CASSLGPRGPQHF. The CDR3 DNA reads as TGTGCCAGCAGCTTAGGTCCGCGTGGGCCCCAGCATTTT.

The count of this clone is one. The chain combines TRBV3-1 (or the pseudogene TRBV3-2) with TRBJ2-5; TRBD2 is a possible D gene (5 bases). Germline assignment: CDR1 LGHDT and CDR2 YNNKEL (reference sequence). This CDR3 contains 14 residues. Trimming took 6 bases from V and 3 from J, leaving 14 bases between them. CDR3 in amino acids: CASSNIPGKETQYF. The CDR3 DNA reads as TGTGCCAGCAGTAACATCCCGGGAAAAGAGACCCAGTACTTC.

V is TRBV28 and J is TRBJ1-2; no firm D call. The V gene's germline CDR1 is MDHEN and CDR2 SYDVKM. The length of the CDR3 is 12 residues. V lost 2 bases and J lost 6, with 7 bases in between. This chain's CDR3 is CASSLPGHGYTF. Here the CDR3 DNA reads TGTGCCAGCAGTTTACCCGGACATGGCTACACCTTC.

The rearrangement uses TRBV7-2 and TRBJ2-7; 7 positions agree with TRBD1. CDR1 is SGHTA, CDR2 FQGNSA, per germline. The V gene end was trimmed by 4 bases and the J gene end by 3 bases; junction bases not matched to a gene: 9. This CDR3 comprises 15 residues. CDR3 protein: CASSYAQGRYYEQYF. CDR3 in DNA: TGTGCCAGCAGCTATGCACAGGGGCGTTACTACGAGCAGTACTTC.

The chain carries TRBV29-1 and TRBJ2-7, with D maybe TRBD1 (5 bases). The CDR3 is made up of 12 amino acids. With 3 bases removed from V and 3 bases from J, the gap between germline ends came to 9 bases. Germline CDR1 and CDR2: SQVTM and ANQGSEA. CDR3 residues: CSVEDTVYEQYF. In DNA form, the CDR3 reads TGCAGCGTTGAGGACACAGTCTACGAGCAGTACTTC.

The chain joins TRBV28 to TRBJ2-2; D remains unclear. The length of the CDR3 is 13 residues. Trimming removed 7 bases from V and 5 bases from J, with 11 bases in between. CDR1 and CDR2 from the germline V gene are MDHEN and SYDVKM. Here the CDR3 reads CASIKSETGELFF. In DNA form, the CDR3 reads TGTGCCAGCATTAAATCTGAAACCGGGGAGCTGTTTTTT.

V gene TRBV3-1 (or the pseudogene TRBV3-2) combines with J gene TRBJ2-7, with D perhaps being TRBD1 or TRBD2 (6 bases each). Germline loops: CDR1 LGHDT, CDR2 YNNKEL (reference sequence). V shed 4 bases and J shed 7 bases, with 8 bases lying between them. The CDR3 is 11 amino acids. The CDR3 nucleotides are TGTGCCAGCAGCCGGAGGGGGGAGCAGTACTTC. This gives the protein CASSRRGEQYF.

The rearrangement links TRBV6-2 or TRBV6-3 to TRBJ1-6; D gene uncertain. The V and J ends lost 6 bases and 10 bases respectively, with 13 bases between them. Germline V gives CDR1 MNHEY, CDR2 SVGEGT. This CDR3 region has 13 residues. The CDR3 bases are TGTGCCAGCAGACCTAACAGAGACTCACCCCTCCACTTT. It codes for CASRPNRDSPLHF.

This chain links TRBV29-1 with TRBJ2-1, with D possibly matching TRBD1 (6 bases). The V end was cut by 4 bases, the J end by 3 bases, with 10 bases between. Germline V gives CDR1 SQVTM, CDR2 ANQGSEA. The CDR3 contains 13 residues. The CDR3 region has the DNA TGCAGCGTTGGGTTGGACAGCTACAATGAGCAGTTCTTC. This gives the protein CSVGLDSYNEQFF.

CDR3 nucleotides: TGTGCCATCAGTGATCTGCGGGAGAGCGGAAAGACCCAGTACTTC. Its translation: CAISDLRESGKTQYF. This rearrangement joins TRBV10-3 to TRBJ2-5; TRBD2 agrees at 7 bases. V lost 3 bases and J lost 6; bases outside the gene matches: 10. Germline loops: CDR1 ENHRY, CDR2 SYGVKD. The CDR3 sequence is 15 residues long.

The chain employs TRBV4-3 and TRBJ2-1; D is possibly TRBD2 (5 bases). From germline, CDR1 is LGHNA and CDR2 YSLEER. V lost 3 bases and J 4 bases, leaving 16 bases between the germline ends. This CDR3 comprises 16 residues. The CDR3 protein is CASSHRTLTTYNEQFF. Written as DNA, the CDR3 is TGCGCCAGCAGCCATCGGACTCTTACTACTTACAATGAGCAGTTCTTC.

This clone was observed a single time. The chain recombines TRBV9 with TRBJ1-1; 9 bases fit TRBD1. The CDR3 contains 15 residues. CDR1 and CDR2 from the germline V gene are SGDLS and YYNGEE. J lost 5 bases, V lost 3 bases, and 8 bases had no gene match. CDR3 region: CASSEGGQGYTEAFF. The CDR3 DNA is TGTGCCAGCAGCGAGGGGGGACAGGGCTATACTGAAGCTTTCTTT.

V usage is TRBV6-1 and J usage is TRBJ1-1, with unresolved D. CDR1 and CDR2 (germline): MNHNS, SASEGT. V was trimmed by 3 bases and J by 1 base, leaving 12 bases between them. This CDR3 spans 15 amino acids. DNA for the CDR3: TGTGCCAGCAGTGAGAACTCCCTGGGGAACACTGAAGCTTTCTTT. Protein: CASSENSLGNTEAFF.

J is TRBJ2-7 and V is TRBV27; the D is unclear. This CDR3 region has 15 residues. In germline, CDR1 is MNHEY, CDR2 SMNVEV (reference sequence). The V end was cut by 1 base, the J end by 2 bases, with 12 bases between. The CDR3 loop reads CASSLFPPPTYEQYF. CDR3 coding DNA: TGTGCCAGCAGTTTATTTCCCCCGCCCACCTACGAGCAGTACTTC.

CDR3 coding DNA: TGTGCCAGCAGCCAACCAAGGGGGGGGTTCACAGATACGCAGTATTTT. Its protein product is CASSQPRGGFTDTQYF. This sequence joins TRBV3-1 (or the pseudogene TRBV3-2) and TRBJ2-3; D is possibly TRBD2 (7 bases). From germline, CDR1 is LGHDT and CDR2 YNNKEL (reference sequence). The V gene lost 2 bases and the J gene lost 2 bases, with 14 bases spanning the gap. CDR3 length: 16 amino acids.

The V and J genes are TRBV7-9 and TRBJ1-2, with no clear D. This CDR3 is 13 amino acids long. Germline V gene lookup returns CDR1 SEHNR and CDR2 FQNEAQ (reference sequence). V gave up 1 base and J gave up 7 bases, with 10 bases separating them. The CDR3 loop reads CASSLGAGSGYTF. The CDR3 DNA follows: TGTGCCAGCAGCTTAGGGGCAGGAAGTGGCTACACCTTC.

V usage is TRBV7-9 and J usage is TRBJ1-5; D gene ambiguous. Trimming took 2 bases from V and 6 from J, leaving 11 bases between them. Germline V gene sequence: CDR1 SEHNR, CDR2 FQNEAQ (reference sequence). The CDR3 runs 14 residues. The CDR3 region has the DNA TGTGCCAGCAGCTTACCCGGATCACCTCAGCCCCAGCATTTT. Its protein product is CASSLPGSPQPQHF.

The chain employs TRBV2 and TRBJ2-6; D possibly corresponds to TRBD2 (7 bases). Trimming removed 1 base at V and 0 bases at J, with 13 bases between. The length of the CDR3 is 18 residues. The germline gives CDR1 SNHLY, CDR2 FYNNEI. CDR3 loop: CASSEVKGGYSGANVLTF. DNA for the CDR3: TGTGCCAGCAGTGAAGTGAAGGGGGGGTACTCTGGGGCCAACGTCCTGACTTTC.